This TCR beta chain was captured by sequencing in a study of tumor-infiltrating lymphocytes in localized non-small cell lung cancer. Study in general: Tumor tissue and non-adjacent uninvolved lung came from each patient.

Overall study findings and caveats: Different pieces of the same tissue went to different assays, confounding technical variation with intratumor heterogeneity. TCR sequencing covered a subset of patients with enough tissue. No T-cell fraction difference was seen between IM1 and IM2 tumors.

Profiled with immunoSEQ multiplex PCR; TCRdb holds only in-frame clones, not every one. This table has approximately 17,000 clones, about three quarters appearing once. Concerning this clone itself: The target antigen is unknown.

In germline, CDR1 is LGHNA, CDR2 YNFKEQ. Losses at the gene ends were 2 bases for V and 4 bases for J; bases not matched to a gene: 6. CDR3 size: 16 residues. The material sequenced was lung tumor tissue. The chain recombines TRBV4-2 with TRBJ2-3, with 10 nucleotides matching TRBD1. The source is a human donor with non-small cell lung cancer. The CDR3 DNA reads TGTGCCAGCAGCCAACTCCGACAGGGGGCAGCAGATACGCAGTATTTT. Protein sequence: CASSQLRQGAADTQYF.